Shown below are 31 T cell receptor beta chains from a single sample sequenced in a study of response to subunit inactivated influenza vaccine. TCRdb re-derived calls from the RT-PCR reads in MiXCR, one entry per CDR3 protein. The sample yields 550,000 to 800,000 distinct CDR3 sequences, about 15% seen once. The specimen comprised PBMCs from blood, sampled approximately 12 days after vaccination. The receptors derive from a man aged 50 to 60 who received an inactivated influenza vaccine.

The chain recombines TRBV12-3 or TRBV12-4 with TRBJ2-7; possibly TRBD2 for D (6 bases). This CDR3 is built from 12 residues. With 6 bases removed from V and 5 bases from J, the gap between germline ends came to 11 bases. The CDR3 spells CASSTGVHEQYF. Here the CDR3 DNA reads TGTGCCAGCAGCACGGGGGTACACGAGCAGTACTTC.

The gene calls are TRBV28 and TRBJ2-1; D is tentatively TRBD1 or TRBD2 (5 bases each). Germline CDR1 and CDR2: MDHEN and SYDVKM. V lost 7 bases to trimming and J lost 7 bases, with 8 bases between them. The CDR3 is 11 residues long. CDR3 in DNA: TGTGCCAGCACCGAGGGGAATGAGCAGTTCTTC. This gives the protein CASTEGNEQFF. Full variable domain (remainder filled in from reference TRBV28 and TRBJ2-1): DVKVTQSSRYLVKRTGEKVFLECVQDMDHENMFWYRQDPGLGLRLIYFSYDVKMKEKGDIPEGYSVSREKKERFSLILESASTNQTSMYLCASTEGNEQFFGPGTRLTVL.

This clonotype has a handful of counts. The rearrangement links TRBV7-3 to TRBJ2-2; D call uncertain. Deletions cut 3 bases from V and 4 bases from J, with 6 bases between. Germline values: CDR1 SGHTA, CDR2 FQGTGA. This CDR3 is built from 13 residues. The CDR3 bases are TGTGCCAGCAGCTTCCAGGCCACCGGGGAGCTGTTTTTT. Translation gives CASSFQATGELFF.

The CDR3 here is CRANHRDVPSTDTQYF. For the CDR3, the DNA is TGCAGGGCCAACCACCGGGACGTTCCTAGCACAGATACGCAGTATTTT. This chain connects TRBV20-1 to TRBJ2-3; D could derive from TRBD1 or TRBD2 (5 bases each). Germline V gene lookup returns CDR1 DFQATT and CDR2 SNEGSKA (reference sequence). This CDR3 has 16 amino acids.

The chain uses TRBV11-2 and TRBJ1-2; D ambiguous. The V end lost 1 base, the J end lost 7 bases, and 10 bases lay between the germline ends. The CDR3 extends over 13 amino acids. Germline CDR1 SGHAT, CDR2 FQNNGV. The CDR3 DNA reads TGTGCCAGCAGCTTAGGTCCGGGTCGTGGCTACACCTTC. Its protein product is CASSLGPGRGYTF.

V gene TRBV11-2 combines with J gene TRBJ1-2; D is possibly TRBD1 (5 bases). Germline loops: CDR1 SGHAT, CDR2 FQNNGV. Trimming pared 5 bases from V and 4 bases from J, leaving 14 bases between. CDR3 size: 14 residues. This CDR3 reads CASSLGMGGYGYTF. Here the CDR3 DNA reads TGTGCCAGCAGCCTAGGGATGGGGGGCTATGGCTACACCTTC.

In its sample, this clonotype was seen a few times. The V and J genes are TRBV20-1 and TRBJ1-1; D uncertain. This CDR3 is built from 16 residues. The V end was cut by 6 bases, the J end by 4 bases, with 24 bases between. The germline CDR1 and CDR2 sequences are DFQATT and SNEGSKA (reference sequence). The CDR3 nucleotides are TGCAGTGCCGTCAGGAGGATAGGGTTGCGCGCCACTGAAGCTTTCTTT. This gives the protein CSAVRRIGLRATEAFF.

This clonotype was counted only a few times. This chain connects TRBV28 to TRBJ1-2; D is possibly TRBD1 (5 bases). Per germline, CDR1 MDHEN and CDR2 SYDVKM. Trimming took 5 bases from V and 7 from J, leaving 23 bases between them. The CDR3 extends over 16 amino acids. In nucleotides, the CDR3 is TGTGCCAGCAGTCCTTACAAGGGGACGGCTGCAACTGGCTACACCTTC. Its protein is CASSPYKGTAATGYTF.

This clonotype occurred many times. The gene calls are TRBV4-2 and TRBJ1-4, with no clear D. V shed 1 base and J shed 5 bases, with 11 bases lying between them. This CDR3 contains 15 residues. The germline V gene encodes CDR1 LGHNA and CDR2 YNFKEQ. CDR3 in amino acids: CASSQGVVKNEKLFF. In DNA, the CDR3 is TGTGCCAGCAGCCAAGGCGTAGTAAAGAATGAAAAACTGTTTTTT.

This clonotype turned up a few times. The chain employs TRBV9 and TRBJ2-3, with 13 bases aligning to TRBD2. Germline CDR1 is SGDLS and CDR2 is YYNGEE. The CDR3 runs 15 residues. V was clipped by 4 bases and J by 7 bases; unmatched bases: 6. The CDR3, as DNA: TGTGCCAGCAGCCCCCGGACTAGCGGGAGTTATACGCAGTATTTT. As protein: CASSPRTSGSYTQYF.

This clonotype was detected a few times. The chain combines TRBV24-1 with TRBJ2-7; 9 positions match TRBD1. Germline values: CDR1 KGHDR, CDR2 SFDVKD. V lost 9 bases and J lost 5; bases outside the gene matches: 1. The CDR3 sequence is 11 residues long. CDR3 nucleotides: TGTGCCACCGGACAGGGGCACGAGCAGTACTTC. As protein: CATGQGHEQYF.

The chain joins TRBV6-1 to TRBJ1-2; the D is unclear. CDR1 MNHNS and CDR2 SASEGT come from the germline V gene. The CDR3 extends over 15 amino acids. The V gene lost 5 bases and the J gene lost 4 bases, with 17 bases spanning the gap. For the CDR3, the DNA is TGTGCCAGCAGTAAACCCCCGGGTCGATTCTATGGCTACACCTTC. Its protein is CASSKPPGRFYGYTF.

The rearrangement links TRBV27 to TRBJ2-7, with TRBD1 matching 7 bases. Germline trimming cut 6 bases from V and 4 bases from J; bases unmatched to any gene: 12. This CDR3 contains 15 residues. Germline V lookup: CDR1 MNHEY, CDR2 SMNVEV (reference sequence). In DNA, the CDR3 is TGTGCCAGCAGCCGGGACAGCCTAGTCCGGTACGAGCAGTACTTC. It yields the protein CASSRDSLVRYEQYF.

The J gene is TRBJ2-7, the V gene TRBV29-1, with 13 bases that match TRBD2. The junction had 7 bases not matched to a gene; V was cut back by 6 bases and J by 2 bases. Germline CDR1 SQVTM, CDR2 ANQGSEA. The CDR3 contains 15 residues. In DNA, the CDR3 is TGCAGCGTCGCAAAGACTAGCGGGGGGACCTACGAGCAGTACTTC. It specifies CSVAKTSGGTYEQYF.

This clonotype came up a few times. The V gene is TRBV12-3 or TRBV12-4, the J gene TRBJ2-3; 9 nucleotides agree with TRBD1. The CDR3 loop spans 17 amino acids. Trimming took 5 bases from V and 1 from J; bases not matched to a gene: 10. CDR3 sequence (DNA): TGTGCCAGCAGTCGGGGAGGGACAGGGTTGGGCACAGATACGCAGTATTTT. It translates to CASSRGGTGLGTDTQYF.

V gene TRBV7-2 combines with J gene TRBJ1-1; D uncertain. CDR1 is SGHTA and CDR2 is FQGNSA in the germline V gene. The CDR3 runs to 15 residues. Trimming removed 5 bases at V and 0 bases at J, with 13 bases between. CDR3 DNA sequence: TGTGCCAGCAGCCCACCGGGGAAGATGAACACTGAAGCTTTCTTT. Amino acid sequence: CASSPPGKMNTEAFF.

The genes are TRBV20-1 and TRBJ1-1; unclear D gene. CDR1 is DFQATT, CDR2 SNEGSKA, per germline (reference sequence). The V end lost 5 bases, the J end lost 0 bases, and 10 bases lay between the germline ends. This CDR3 comprises 13 residues. CDR3 in DNA: TGCAGTGCTTCGGACCTACTGAACACTGAAGCTTTCTTT. Its protein is CSASDLLNTEAFF.

This clonotype turned up a few times. The rearrangement links TRBV27 to TRBJ1-4; unclear D gene. The germline V and J ends were trimmed by 4 bases and 3 bases, with 9 bases remaining between them. CDR3 length: 14 residues. The germline V gene has CDR1 MNHEY and CDR2 SMNVEV (reference sequence). As DNA, the CDR3 is TGTGCCAGCAGTTCCTGGACCTCTAATGAAAAACTGTTTTTT. Protein sequence: CASSSWTSNEKLFF.

This clonotype was found many times. This rearrangement joins TRBV5-1 to TRBJ2-2; 7 nucleotides match TRBD1. Germline CDR1 SGHRS, CDR2 YFSETQ. The junction had 4 bases not matched to a gene; V was cut back by 4 bases and J by 4 bases. The CDR3 length is 14 residues. The CDR3 loop is CASSRDSTTGELFF. DNA for the CDR3: TGCGCCAGCAGCCGGGACAGCACCACCGGGGAGCTGTTTTTT.

This clonotype was counted between two and nine times. This rearrangement joins TRBV5-1 to TRBJ2-3; perhaps TRBD2 as D (5 bases). V gave up 0 bases and J gave up 2 bases, with 10 bases separating them. This CDR3 is 15 amino acids long. Germline V gives CDR1 SGHRS, CDR2 YFSETQ. The CDR3 nucleotides read TGCGCCAGCAGCTTGGACGGGGTCATCACAGATACGCAGTATTTT. This codes for CASSLDGVITDTQYF.

The chain has TRBV11-2 and TRBJ1-5; D not resolved. Trimming cost V 1 base and J 0 bases, with 10 bases left between them. CDR3 length equals 16 residues. In germline, CDR1 is SGHAT, CDR2 FQNNGV. In DNA, the CDR3 is TGTGCCAGCAGCTTAGCGCTGGGCCATAGCAATCAGCCCCAGCATTTT. Translated, it gives CASSLALGHSNQPQHF.

This clonotype has only a few counts. The rearrangement links TRBV10-3 to TRBJ2-4; perhaps TRBD2 as D (5 bases). Trimming stripped 4 bases from V and 1 base from J, with 8 bases between. The CDR3 spans 14 residues. CDR1 and CDR2 (germline): ENHRY, SYGVKD. The CDR3 loop reads CAISGGGAKNIQYF. The CDR3 nucleotides are TGTGCCATCAGTGGCGGCGGGGCCAAAAACATTCAGTACTTC.

CDR3 in DNA: TGCGCCAGCAGGCTCTCCGGACCTAGCACAGATACGCAGTATTTT. This translates into CASRLSGPSTDTQYF. This chain connects TRBV5-1 to TRBJ2-3; D is undetermined. CDR1 is SGHRS and CDR2 is YFSETQ in the germline V gene. The CDR3 spans 15 residues. The V and J ends lost 5 bases and 0 bases respectively, with 13 bases between them.

The table lists this clonotype with many counts. V is TRBV28 and J is TRBJ2-3; D perhaps matches TRBD1 (6 bases). The CDR3 length is 13 residues. Per the germline V gene, CDR1 is MDHEN and CDR2 is SYDVKM. V was pared by 6 bases and J by 5 bases, with 12 bases between. The CDR3 DNA follows: TGTGCCAGCAGCTTTCCCAGGGGAGATACGCAGTATTTT. This encodes CASSFPRGDTQYF. Drawing the rest from reference TRBV28 and TRBJ2-3, the complete variable domain is DVKVTQSSRYLVKRTGEKVFLECVQDMDHENMFWYRQDPGLGLRLIYFSYDVKMKEKGDIPEGYSVSREKKERFSLILESASTNQTSMYLCASSFPRGDTQYFGPGTRLTVL.

V is TRBV4-2 and J is TRBJ2-2, with 12 nucleotides matching TRBD2. Germline assignment: CDR1 LGHNA and CDR2 YNFKEQ. V lost 3 bases to trimming and J lost 7 bases; unmatched junction nucleotides: 9. CDR3 length: 17 amino acids. The CDR3 coding sequence is TGTGCCAGCAGCCACCCGACTAGCGGGGGCTCTTACGGGGAGCTGTTTTTT. This translates into CASSHPTSGGSYGELFF.

The J gene is TRBJ2-5, the V gene TRBV10-3, with TRBD2 identical over 10 bases. V trimming: 2 bases; J trimming: 0 bases; junction bases outside the gene matches: 6. The V gene's germline CDR1 is ENHRY and CDR2 SYGVKD. The CDR3 is 17 residues long. CDR3 loop: CAISEVSGGSYQETQYF. CDR3 bases: TGTGCCATCAGTGAGGTTAGCGGGGGGTCGTACCAAGAGACCCAGTACTTC.

This clonotype was counted many times. This chain joins TRBV20-1 and TRBJ1-1, with D unclear. The CDR3 has 13 residues. Germline V lookup: CDR1 DFQATT, CDR2 SNEGSKA (reference sequence). V shed 3 bases and J shed 4 bases, with 12 bases lying between them. CDR3 sequence reads: CSASPGVGTEAFF. CDR3 nucleotide sequence: TGCAGTGCTAGTCCCGGGGTGGGCACTGAAGCTTTCTTT.

This clonotype was seen more than once but under ten times. The rearrangement uses TRBV28 and TRBJ1-1; D perhaps matches TRBD1 (6 bases). The CDR3 runs to 14 residues. V lost 6 bases and J lost 5, with 16 bases in between. The germline V gene has CDR1 MDHEN and CDR2 SYDVKM. CDR3 sequence (DNA): TGTGCCAGCAGATGGGGGGGGGCGCGAACTGAAGCTTTCTTT. Protein product: CASRWGGARTEAFF.

This clonotype came up many times. The CDR3 is CSAVPNTDTQYF. The CDR3 coding sequence is TGCAGTGCTGTCCCCAACACAGATACGCAGTATTTT. The rearrangement uses TRBV20-1 and TRBJ2-3; D remains ambiguous. V shed 5 bases and J shed 2 bases, with 8 bases lying between them. The CDR3 sequence is 12 residues long. Germline CDR1 and CDR2: DFQATT and SNEGSKA (reference sequence).

This clonotype was counted between two and nine times. CDR3 bases: TGCAGCGCAGATCAGCGGAGCTCCTACAATGAGCAGTTCTTC. It encodes CSADQRSSYNEQFF. This chain uses TRBV29-1 with TRBJ2-1; maybe TRBD2 (5 bases). With 7 bases removed from V and 0 bases from J, the gap between germline ends came to 13 bases. There are 14 residues in the CDR3. Germline V lookup: CDR1 SQVTM, CDR2 ANQGSEA.

The J gene is TRBJ2-1, the V gene TRBV12-3 or TRBV12-4; TRBD2 aligns across 9 bases. V trimming: 5 bases; J trimming: 4 bases; junction bases outside the gene matches: 6. CDR3 length: 15 residues. The CDR3 DNA reads as TGTGCCAGCAGTAACCGACTAGCGGAATACAATGAGCAGTTCTTC. Amino acid sequence: CASSNRLAEYNEQFF.